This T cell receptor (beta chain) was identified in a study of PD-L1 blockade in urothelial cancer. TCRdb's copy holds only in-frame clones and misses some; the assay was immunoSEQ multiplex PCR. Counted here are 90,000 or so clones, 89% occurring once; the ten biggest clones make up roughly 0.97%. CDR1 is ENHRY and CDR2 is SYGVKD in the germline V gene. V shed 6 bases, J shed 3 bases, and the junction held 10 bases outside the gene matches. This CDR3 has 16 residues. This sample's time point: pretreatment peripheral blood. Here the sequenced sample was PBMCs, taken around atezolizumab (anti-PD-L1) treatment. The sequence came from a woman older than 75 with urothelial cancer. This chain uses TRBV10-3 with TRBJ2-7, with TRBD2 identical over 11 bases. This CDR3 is CAIRPTLAGVRYEQYF. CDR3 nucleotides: TGTGCCATCAGACCGACACTAGCGGGAGTCCGCTACGAGCAGTACTTC.